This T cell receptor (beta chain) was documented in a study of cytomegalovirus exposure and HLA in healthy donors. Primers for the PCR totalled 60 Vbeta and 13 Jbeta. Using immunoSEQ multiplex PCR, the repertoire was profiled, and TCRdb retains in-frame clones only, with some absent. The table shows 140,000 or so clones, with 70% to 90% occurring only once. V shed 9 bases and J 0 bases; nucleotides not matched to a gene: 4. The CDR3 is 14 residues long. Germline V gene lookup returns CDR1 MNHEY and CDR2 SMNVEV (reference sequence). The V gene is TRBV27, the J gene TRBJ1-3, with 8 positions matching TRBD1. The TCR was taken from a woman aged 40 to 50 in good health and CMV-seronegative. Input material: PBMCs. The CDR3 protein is CASVTGGSGNTIYF. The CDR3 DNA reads TGTGCCAGTGTTACAGGGGGCTCTGGAAACACCATATATTTT.